The clone carrying this TCR beta chain was seen many times. One junction end disagrees with the germline gene, perhaps due to a read error. TCRdb re-called the 5' RACE reads through MiXCR, storing one row per CDR3 protein. The table includes around 62,000 distinct CDR3 sequences, 12% detected once. The CDR3 runs 14 residues. Germline assignment: CDR1 SQVTM and CDR2 ANQGSEA. This sample was taken from a study of early T cells in non-severe SARS-CoV-2 infection. This clonotype was sampled from an adult who was a healthcare worker with PCR-confirmed SARS-CoV-2 infection or an uninfected control (not recorded which). The specimen sequenced was whole blood. The chain recombines TRBV29-1 with TRBJ2-7; 13 nucleotides agree with TRBD2. CDR3 DNA sequence: TGCAGCGTTGAAGGTACTAGCGGGAGGGCGTCCGTTTTATTC. Translation gives CSVEGTSGRASVLF.